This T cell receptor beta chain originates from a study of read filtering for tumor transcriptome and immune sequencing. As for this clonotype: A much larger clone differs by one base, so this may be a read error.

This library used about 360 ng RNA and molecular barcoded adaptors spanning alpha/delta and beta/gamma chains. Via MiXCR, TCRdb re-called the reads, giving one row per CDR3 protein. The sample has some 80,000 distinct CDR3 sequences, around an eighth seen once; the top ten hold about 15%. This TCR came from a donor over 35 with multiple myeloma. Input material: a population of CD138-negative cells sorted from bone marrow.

The DNA of the CDR3 is TGCGCCAGCAGCTTGGACCCGGGGCCCGCCGGGGAGCTGTTTTTT. As protein: CASSLDPGPAGELFF. V is TRBV5-1 and J is TRBJ2-2; D is tentatively TRBD1 or TRBD2 (5 bases each). The CDR3 extends over 15 amino acids. With 0 bases removed from V and 6 bases from J, the gap between germline ends came to 12 bases. The germline gives CDR1 SGHRS, CDR2 YFSETQ.